The 32 T cell receptor beta chains listed next were all sequenced from one sample in a study of PD-L1 blockade in urothelial cancer. Sample time point: peripheral blood 6 weeks after treatment start. This table comes from immunoSEQ multiplex PCR, and its TCRdb copy is limited to in-frame clones, with some not included. Of around 110,000 clones in the sample, 80% to 90% were seen once. The material was PBMCs, obtained around atezolizumab (anti-PD-L1) treatment. The receptors stem from a man in his 60s with urothelial cancer.

The chain couples TRBV6-5 to TRBJ1-5, with TRBD1 as a possible D gene (5 bases). Germline CDR1 is MNHEY and CDR2 is SVGAGI. The CDR3 has 14 amino acids. The V end was cut by 5 bases, the J end by 4 bases, with 12 bases between. CDR3 region: CASSHRGFNQPQHF. The CDR3, as DNA: TGTGCCAGCAGTCACCGGGGGTTTAATCAGCCCCAGCATTTT.

The rearrangement links TRBV25-1 to TRBJ2-2; TRBD1 might be the D (5 bases). Germline loops: CDR1 MGHDK, CDR2 SYGVNS. V lost 6 bases and J lost 3, with 8 bases in between. The CDR3 spans 13 residues. The CDR3 spells CASRRQYTGELFF. The DNA of the CDR3 is TGTGCCAGCAGGCGACAGTACACCGGGGAGCTGTTTTTT. Variable domain in full (rest from reference TRBV25-1 and TRBJ2-2): EADIYQTPRYLVIGTGKKITLECSQTMGHDKMYWYQQDPGMELHLIHYSYGVNSTEKGDLSSESTVSRIRTEHFPLTLESARPSHTSQYLCASRRQYTGELFFGEGSRLTVL.

This sequence joins TRBV27 and TRBJ2-7; a possible D gene is TRBD2 (5 bases). The length of the CDR3 is 13 residues. The V end lost 2 bases, the J end lost 7 bases, and 12 bases lay between the germline ends. The germline V gene has CDR1 MNHEY and CDR2 SMNVEV (reference sequence). CDR3 region: CASSLAGPGEQYF. The CDR3 DNA follows: TGTGCCAGCAGTTTAGCTGGCCCGGGGGAGCAGTACTTC.

This rearrangement joins TRBV6-6 to TRBJ1-2; D possibly corresponds to TRBD1 (5 bases). The CDR3 contains 14 residues. Germline V gives CDR1 MNHNY, CDR2 SVGAGI (reference sequence). The V and J ends lost 6 bases and 1 base respectively, with 12 bases between them. The CDR3 sequence: CASRGAADNYGYTF. CDR3 DNA: TGTGCCAGCAGAGGGGCCGCTGATAACTATGGCTACACCTTC.

The genes are TRBV6-6 and TRBJ1-1, with D possibly being TRBD1 (5 bases). CDR3 size: 15 residues. Trimming cost V 8 bases and J 4 bases, with 20 bases left between them. Germline CDR1 and CDR2: MNHNY and SVGAGI (reference sequence). For the CDR3, the DNA is TGTGCCAGCGGGGGAAGGGGCCCCGGGGGCACTGAAGCTTTCTTT. It translates to CASGGRGPGGTEAFF.

The genes are TRBV5-1 and TRBJ1-2, with D perhaps TRBD1 (6 bases). This CDR3 comprises 13 residues. Germline CDR1 reads SGHRS; CDR2 reads YFSETQ. V was cut by 2 bases and J by 5 bases, with 10 bases left in between. In nucleotides, the CDR3 is TGCGCCAGCAGCTTAGGGGGGGGATATGGCTACACCTTC. Its translation is CASSLGGGYGYTF.

V usage is TRBV10-1 and J usage is TRBJ2-2; D is perhaps TRBD1 (6 bases). Germline assignment: CDR1 WNHNN and CDR2 SYGVQD (reference sequence). V was pared by 4 bases and J by 5 bases, with 14 bases between. This CDR3 contains 15 residues. CDR3 DNA sequence: TGCGCCAGCAGTGTGGGGGCCAGGGGTACCGGGGAGCTGTTTTTT. Translated, it gives CASSVGARGTGELFF.

The rearrangement links TRBV2 to TRBJ1-2; possible D gene TRBD1, 6 bases. CDR1 is SNHLY, CDR2 FYNNEI, per germline. The CDR3 length is 12 residues. V was clipped by 6 bases and J by 4 bases, with 9 bases between them. The CDR3 DNA follows: TGTGCCAGCAGCAGGGGCGCCTATGGCTACACCTTC. Translated, it gives CASSRGAYGYTF.

This clone was counted a few times. Given the absence of the conserved phenylalanine or tryptophan at the CDR3 end, a read error is likely. No DNA is shown, since the ends of the CDR3 on it are uncertain; the CDR3 is the one TCRdb lists. This chain uses TRBV19 with TRBJ1-2. The CDR3 adds up to 8 amino acids, both ends counted. Germline V CDR1 and CDR2: LNHDA, SQIVND (reference sequence). This chain's CDR3 is CASSPRAR.

The chain combines TRBV5-1 with TRBJ2-7; TRBD1 might be the D (6 bases). V was pared by 4 bases and J by 3 bases, with 20 bases between. The CDR3 spans 16 residues. Germline CDR1 reads SGHRS; CDR2 reads YFSETQ. The DNA of the CDR3 is TGCGCCAGCAGCCCCCCCCCTCAGACAGGCTACTACGAGCAGTACTTC. Its translation: CASSPPPQTGYYEQYF.

The V and J genes are TRBV5-1 and TRBJ2-3; no definite D call. The germline CDR1 and CDR2 sequences are SGHRS and YFSETQ. This CDR3 spans 12 amino acids. Trimming took off 2 bases at V and 2 bases at J, with 3 bases between the two ends. CDR3 sequence reads: CASSFYTDTQYF. CDR3 nucleotide sequence: TGCGCCAGCAGCTTCTACACAGATACGCAGTATTTT.

The chain uses TRBV6-1 and TRBJ1-2; perhaps TRBD1 as D (5 bases). Germline assignment: CDR1 MNHNS and CDR2 SASEGT. The CDR3 spans 15 residues. Trimming shortened V by 1 base and J by 4 bases, and 13 bases separated the two germline ends. The CDR3 loop reads CASSEGQGLAYGYTF. The CDR3 bases are TGTGCCAGCAGTGAAGGGCAGGGTTTGGCCTATGGCTACACCTTC.

This sequence joins TRBV5-6 and TRBJ1-6, with D possibly TRBD1 on 6 matching bases. V lost 9 bases and J 5 bases, leaving 15 bases between the germline ends. The CDR3 consists of 14 residues. CDR1 and CDR2 (germline): SGHDT, YYEEEE. CDR3 sequence (DNA): TGTGCCACCAGAGGACAGTCCAATAATTCACCCCTCCACTTT. Its translation: CATRGQSNNSPLHF.

The chain recombines TRBV4-3 with TRBJ2-1; 7 bases match TRBD2. Germline loops: CDR1 LGHNA, CDR2 YSLEER. Trimming at V came to 3 bases and at J to 2 bases, leaving 7 bases not matched to a gene. CDR3 length: 16 residues. The CDR3 nucleotides read TGCGCCAGCAGCCAGGATATGGGGGGGGCCTACAATGAGCAGTTCTTC. Protein sequence: CASSQDMGGAYNEQFF.

This chain uses TRBV5-4 with TRBJ2-3; 8 nucleotides line up with TRBD2. Germline loops: CDR1 SGHNT, CDR2 YYREEE (reference sequence). The CDR3 extends over 15 amino acids. Trimming took 4 bases from V and 1 from J; bases not matched to a gene: 5. CDR3 loop: CASSHPGLGTDTQYF. In DNA form, the CDR3 reads TGTGCCAGCAGCCATCCGGGACTAGGCACAGATACGCAGTATTTT.

The chain combines TRBV5-1 with TRBJ2-7; D remains unclear. Germline-derived CDR1 and CDR2 are SGHRS and YFSETQ. This CDR3 contains 15 residues. V shed 3 bases and J shed 5 bases, with 18 bases lying between them. CDR3 in amino acids: CASSSARTESHEQYF. The DNA of the CDR3 is TGCGCCAGCAGCTCCGCACGTACAGAGTCCCACGAGCAGTACTTC.

V is TRBV29-1 and J is TRBJ1-3, with D possibly TRBD1 on 5 matching bases. Germline CDR1 reads SQVTM; CDR2 reads ANQGSEA. Trimming took off 5 bases at V and 2 bases at J, with 16 bases between the two ends. This CDR3 spans 15 amino acids. The CDR3 here is CSVTQDSVAGNTIYF. CDR3 nucleotides: TGCAGCGTTACTCAAGACAGCGTCGCTGGAAACACCATATATTTT.

The rearrangement uses TRBV5-1 and TRBJ2-4, with TRBD1 as a possible D gene (5 bases). This CDR3 is 14 amino acids long. The V end lost 0 bases, the J end lost 6 bases, and 10 bases lay between the germline ends. CDR1 is SGHRS, CDR2 YFSETQ, per germline. In DNA form, the CDR3 reads TGCGCCAGCAGCTTGGGACAGAAGAGAAACATTCAGTACTTC. Translated, it gives CASSLGQKRNIQYF.

This clone was observed a few times. The chain employs TRBV7-9 and TRBJ1-2; TRBD1 agrees at 7 bases. Germline assignment: CDR1 SEHNR and CDR2 FQNEAQ (reference sequence). The CDR3 is made up of 14 amino acids. V was pared by 4 bases and J by 6 bases, with 8 bases of the junction left unmatched. The CDR3 is CASSSRDSLHGYTF. The DNA of the CDR3 is TGTGCCAGCAGCTCACGGGACAGTCTCCATGGCTACACCTTC.

The chain joins TRBV20-1 to TRBJ1-1, with 8 bases lining up with TRBD1. The CDR3 consists of 11 residues. Germline-derived CDR1 and CDR2 are DFQATT and SNEGSKA (reference sequence). Germline trimming cut 6 bases from V and 7 bases from J; bases unmatched to any gene: 4. The CDR3 is CSAVDRGEAFF. Here the CDR3 DNA reads TGCAGTGCCGTCGACAGGGGTGAAGCTTTCTTT.

This rearrangement joins TRBV7-3 to TRBJ2-1, with D perhaps TRBD1 (6 bases). This CDR3 spans 14 amino acids. Germline loops: CDR1 SGHTA, CDR2 FQGTGA. V was cut by 4 bases and J by 4 bases, with 11 bases left in between. In DNA form, the CDR3 reads TGTGCCAGCAGCTCGGGACAACCTTACAATGAGCAGTTCTTC. Translating it yields CASSSGQPYNEQFF.

The V call is TRBV5-6, the J call TRBJ2-1, with D unresolved. The CDR3 loop spans 13 amino acids. Trimming took off 5 bases at V and 15 bases at J, with 21 bases between the two ends. CDR1 and CDR2 (germline): SGHDT, YYEEEE. CDR3 residues: CASRYYPVHILFF. DNA of the CDR3: TGTGCCAGCAGGTACTACCCTGTTCATATTCTGTTCTTC.

This chain links TRBV7-9 with TRBJ1-2; TRBD1 might be the D (5 bases). Germline V CDR1 and CDR2: SEHNR, FQNEAQ (reference sequence). The CDR3 length is 15 residues. V shed 5 bases and J shed 4 bases, with 17 bases lying between them. CDR3 nucleotides: TGTGCCAGCAGCGTAGATACCGGGGGACCCTATGGCTACACCTTC. Its protein product is CASSVDTGGPYGYTF.

The chain employs TRBV11-2 and TRBJ2-1; maybe TRBD2 (5 bases). Germline V gene sequence: CDR1 SGHAT, CDR2 FQNNGV. Trimming took off 1 base at V and 0 bases at J, with 7 bases between the two ends. This CDR3 contains 15 residues. The CDR3 DNA is TGTGCCAGCAGCTTAGTGAGCGGCTCCTACAATGAGCAGTTCTTC. Translating it yields CASSLVSGSYNEQFF.

Notes on this clone: One end of the junction does not line up with germline, which may come from a read error. This chain links TRBV13 with TRBJ1-2, with 10 bases identical to TRBD1. There are 13 residues in the CDR3. Germline loops: CDR1 PRHDT, CDR2 FYEKMQ (reference sequence). The CDR3 here is CAGSGTGAQGYTF. The DNA of the CDR3 is TGTGCCGGCAGCGGGACAGGGGCGCAAGGCTACACCTTC.

This chain uses TRBV6-6 with TRBJ2-1; TRBD1 agrees at 7 bases. V lost 3 bases, J lost 2 bases, and 7 bases stayed unmatched. CDR1 is MNHNY and CDR2 is SVGAGI in the germline V gene (reference sequence). This CDR3 is built from 16 residues. The CDR3 reads CASSYRGDSPYNEQFF. In DNA, the CDR3 is TGTGCCAGCAGTTATCGTGGGGACAGCCCCTACAATGAGCAGTTCTTC.

The chain combines TRBV11-3 with TRBJ2-2; D remains ambiguous. There are 13 residues in the CDR3. The V end was cut by 1 base, the J end by 7 bases, with 7 bases between. Germline CDR1 reads SGHNT; CDR2 reads YENEEA. The CDR3 here is CASSLGRGGELFF. CDR3 DNA sequence: TGTGCCAGCAGCTTAGGTCGCGGCGGGGAGCTGTTTTTT. Together with reference TRBV11-3 and TRBJ2-2, the CDR3 gives the full variable domain: EAGVVQSPRYKIIEKKQPVAFWCNPISGHNTLYWYLQNLGQGPELLIRYENEEAVDDSQLPKDRFSAERLKGVDSTLKIQPAELGDSAVYLCASSLGRGGELFFGEGSRLTVL.

This chain uses TRBV2 with TRBJ1-2; a possible D gene is TRBD1 (5 bases). The CDR3 runs 13 residues. With 6 bases removed from V and 5 bases from J, the gap between germline ends came to 13 bases. Germline CDR1 reads SNHLY; CDR2 reads FYNNEI. Here the CDR3 DNA reads TGTGCCAGCAGGGCCCCTCGGGGGTATGGCTACACCTTC. Its protein product is CASRAPRGYGYTF. Full variable domain (outside the CDR3, taken from reference TRBV2 and TRBJ1-2): EPEVTQTPSHQVTQMGQEVILRCVPISNHLYFYWYRQILGQKVEFLVSFYNNEISEKSEIFDDQFSVERPDGSNFTLKIRSTKLEDSAMYFCASRAPRGYGYTFGSGTRLTVV.

The CDR3 is CTSSRTGGQGALNGYTF. The CDR3 coding sequence is TGCACCAGCAGCCGAACAGGGGGGCAGGGGGCGTTGAATGGCTACACCTTC. The chain links TRBV1 to TRBJ1-2; no check of the table's D call, TRBD1, against the DNA was made. TRBV1 is shown as a pseudogene. CDR3 size: 17 residues.

This chain links TRBV7-3 with TRBJ2-5; 9 bases map to TRBD2. CDR3 length equals 14 residues. Germline CDR1 and CDR2: SGHTA and FQGTGA. With 5 bases clipped from V and 5 bases from J, the junction kept 6 bases outside the gene matches. The DNA for the CDR3 is TGTGCCAGCAGCCGGGCCAGCGGGGGGGAGACCCAGTACTTC. Its protein product is CASSRASGGETQYF.

This clone was seen just once. This sequence joins TRBV5-1 and TRBJ2-1; TRBD1 aligns across 10 bases. This CDR3 has 17 amino acids. In germline, CDR1 is SGHRS, CDR2 YFSETQ. Trimming removed 3 bases from V and 0 bases from J; junction bases left unmatched: 6. This chain's CDR3 is CASSWGQGPSSYNEQFF. As DNA, the CDR3 is TGCGCCAGCAGCTGGGGACAGGGGCCGAGCTCCTACAATGAGCAGTTCTTC.

This sequence joins TRBV7-9 and TRBJ1-5; tentative D call: TRBD1 (5 bases). Trimming took 1 base from V and 7 from J, leaving 14 bases between them. Germline V CDR1 and CDR2: SEHNR, FQNEAQ (reference sequence). The CDR3 loop spans 15 amino acids. This CDR3 is CASSLGGGNWQPQHF. The CDR3 DNA sequence: TGTGCCAGCAGCTTAGGGGGGGGGAATTGGCAGCCCCAGCATTTT.